Sequencing of this T cell receptor (beta chain) was carried out in a study of early T cells in non-severe SARS-CoV-2 infection. In TCRdb, the 5' RACE reads were re-called with MiXCR into one record per CDR3 protein. The table lists about 64,000 distinct CDR3 sequences, over 20% of them singletons. This clonotype appeared a few times. The CDR3 is 16 residues long. V gave up 2 bases and J gave up 3 bases, with 16 bases separating them. Germline V CDR1 and CDR2: SGHRS, YFSETQ. The clonotype comes from an adult who was a healthcare worker with PCR-confirmed SARS-CoV-2 infection or an uninfected control (not recorded which). This specimen consisted of whole blood, obtained at baseline. The genes are TRBV5-1 and TRBJ2-3; D might be TRBD1 or TRBD2, each matching 6 bases. CDR3 loop: CASSFRGLTGTDTQYF. The CDR3 nucleotides are TGCGCCAGCAGCTTCCGGGGGCTAACGGGGACAGATACGCAGTATTTT.